The TCR beta chain under discussion was sequenced for a study of blood T cell repertoires in COVID-19. Looking at the study overall: Acute and convalescent COVID-19 samples came from the United States, Italy and Spain. The analysed material was cDNA or gDNA that came from T cells, B-cell-depleted T cells, or PBMCs.

Methods used by the authors: Reference gene primers were amplified, and this amplification served to estimate nucleated cell counts. Method: immunoSEQ multiplex PCR; TCRdb's copy keeps in-frame clones and lacks some. V, J and clone size are taken as reported in that table, and D and trimming were inferred from the DNA itself. This repertoire shows over 250,000 clones, 83% found once; its top ten account for roughly 10%. The CDR3 consists of 15 residues. The germline V gene has CDR1 SGHTA and CDR2 FQGNSA. V was clipped by 5 bases and J by 2 bases, with 15 bases between them. The chain recombines TRBV7-2 with TRBJ1-2; perhaps TRBD1 as D (6 bases). The TCR sequence derives from a woman between 50 and 59 years old who had recovered from COVID-19. Sequencing was done on a sample of peripheral blood. The CDR3 region is CASSDPSTGNYGYTF. In nucleotides, the CDR3 is TGTGCCAGCAGCGACCCCTCCACAGGGAACTATGGCTACACCTTC.